The 18 T cell receptor beta chains presented below share a single source sample, sequenced in a study of post-analysis software for immune sequencing data. Unique molecular identifiers were carried by the TCR beta cDNA libraries. TCRdb reprocessed the PCR reads via MiXCR and lists one record per CDR3 protein. The data hold about 800,000 distinct CDR3 sequences, with 30% observed a single time. For these receptors, no antigen is known. Findings and caveats of the study: Patients showed TRBV5-6, TRBV5-1 and TRBV20-1 among a few TRBV segments more frequent than in controls.

Sequenced input: blood. Receptors originate from a girl aged 10 to 17 with multiple sclerosis.

This clonotype appeared many times. V and J are TRBV4-3 and TRBJ2-1; D remains ambiguous. Looked up from germline, CDR1 is LGHNA and CDR2 is YSLEER. Trimming removed 1 base at V and 1 base at J, with 5 bases between. There are 14 residues in the CDR3. The CDR3 nucleotides read TGCGCCAGCAGCCAAGCCAGGTCCTACAATGAGCAGTTCTTC. Encoded protein: CASSQARSYNEQFF.

The table lists this clonotype with a count of one. CDR3: CASSAEFF. The CDR3 DNA sequence: TGTGCCAGCAGCGCCGAGTTTTTT. V gene TRBV9 combines with J gene TRBJ1-4; D is uncertain. The CDR3 is made up of 8 amino acids. Germline V gives CDR1 SGDLS, CDR2 YYNGEE. V gave up 3 bases and J gave up 16 bases, with 4 bases separating them.

In its sample, this clonotype was seen many times. V gene TRBV7-2 combines with J gene TRBJ2-5, with D hard to call. The V end lost 3 bases, the J end lost 4 bases, and 9 bases lay between the germline ends. Germline V gene sequence: CDR1 SGHTA, CDR2 FQGNSA. The CDR3 length is 13 residues. The CDR3 protein is CASSFSPGETQYF. For the CDR3, the DNA is TGTGCCAGCAGCTTCAGCCCCGGAGAGACCCAGTACTTC.

This chain joins TRBV28 and TRBJ2-6, with D uncertain. The V and J ends lost 2 bases and 0 bases respectively, with 8 bases between them. The CDR3 runs to 16 residues. Germline V lookup: CDR1 MDHEN, CDR2 SYDVKM. This CDR3 is CASSLVRFSGANVLTF. CDR3 DNA sequence: TGTGCCAGCAGTTTAGTGCGCTTCTCTGGGGCCAACGTCCTGACTTTC.

The V call is TRBV7-2, the J call TRBJ2-3; 8 positions agree with TRBD2. The germline CDR1 and CDR2 sequences are SGHTA and FQGNSA. V lost 5 bases to trimming and J lost 5 bases; unmatched junction nucleotides: 15. CDR3 length: 17 amino acids. The DNA of the CDR3 is TGTGCCAGCAGCCCCCGGGGCAGCGGGAGAGATAAAGATACGCAGTATTTT. It translates to CASSPRGSGRDKDTQYF.

V gene TRBV12-3 or TRBV12-4 combines with J gene TRBJ2-3, with TRBD2 identical over 8 bases. The CDR3 is 15 residues long. V was pared by 3 bases and J by 1 base, with 3 bases of the junction left unmatched. CDR3 sequence reads: CASSFPAGGTDTQYF. CDR3 in DNA: TGTGCCAGCAGTTTCCCAGCGGGGGGCACAGATACGCAGTATTTT.

The genes are TRBV7-2 and TRBJ1-5; D might be TRBD1 (6 bases). Germline-derived CDR1 and CDR2 are SGHTA and FQGNSA. This CDR3 has 14 amino acids. With 5 bases removed from V and 6 bases from J, the gap between germline ends came to 14 bases. The chain's CDR3 is CASSLRQAGQPQHF. The CDR3 region has the DNA TGTGCCAGCAGCCTTCGACAGGCGGGTCAGCCCCAGCATTTT.

This chain connects TRBV3-1 to TRBJ2-5, with D uncertain. V dropped 1 base and J dropped 5 bases, with 11 bases sitting between them. Germline values: CDR1 LGHDT, CDR2 YNNKEL (reference sequence). The CDR3 length is 14 residues. The CDR3, as DNA: TGTGCCAGCAGCCAAGGTGGCAGGTGGGAGACCCAGTACTTC. This encodes CASSQGGRWETQYF.

The gene calls are TRBV28 and TRBJ2-3; no definite D call. CDR3 length: 12 residues. Germline V gene data show CDR1 as MDHEN and CDR2 as SYDVKM. The V gene lost 3 bases and the J gene lost 5 bases, with 6 bases spanning the gap. Written as DNA, the CDR3 is TGTGCCAGCAGTTTTTTAAAAGATACGCAGTATTTT. Protein product: CASSFLKDTQYF.

The chain couples TRBV20-1 to TRBJ1-4; the match to TRBD1 covers 8 bases. This CDR3 region has 14 residues. V lost 7 bases and J lost 8; bases outside the gene matches: 12. The germline CDR1 and CDR2 sequences are DFQATT and SNEGSKA (reference sequence). The CDR3 bases are TGCAGTGTTCCCTCCGGGACAGGAGAGGAAAAACTGTTTTTT. As protein: CSVPSGTGEEKLFF.

This sequence joins TRBV25-1 and TRBJ1-2; 7 bases map to TRBD1. CDR3 length: 17 residues. From germline, CDR1 is MGHDK and CDR2 SYGVNS. Unmatched junction bases numbered 13, after V lost 4 bases and J lost 2 bases. CDR3 sequence (DNA): TGTGCCAGCAGTGCCCAGGGGGGCAGGGGTTTCAACTATGGCTACACCTTC. Its translation: CASSAQGGRGFNYGYTF.

This rearrangement joins TRBV12-3 or TRBV12-4 to TRBJ1-5, with D perhaps TRBD1 (6 bases). The CDR3 runs to 15 residues. V was shortened by 5 bases and J by 1 base, with 12 bases between the two germline ends. The CDR3 nucleotides are TGTGCCAGCAGTGTACAGGGAACAAGCAATCAGCCCCAGCATTTT. It translates to CASSVQGTSNQPQHF.

This rearrangement joins TRBV24-1 to TRBJ2-3; D remains ambiguous. This CDR3 has 16 residues. The V end was cut by 4 bases, the J end by 2 bases, with 15 bases between. Germline-derived CDR1 and CDR2 are KGHDR and SFDVKD. The CDR3 is CATSDSRTDFTDTQYF. Written as DNA, the CDR3 is TGTGCCACCAGTGACTCTCGGACGGATTTCACAGATACGCAGTATTTT.

This clonotype was seen only a few times. V is TRBV20-1 and J is TRBJ1-5, with 7 bases lining up with TRBD1. The length of the CDR3 is 16 residues. Unmatched junction bases numbered 16, after V lost 4 bases and J lost 7 bases. Germline V CDR1 and CDR2: DFQATT, SNEGSKA (reference sequence). Here the CDR3 reads CSATRLLRGAMQPQHF. CDR3 DNA: TGCAGTGCTACGAGATTACTCAGGGGGGCCATGCAGCCCCAGCATTTT.

The J gene is TRBJ2-1, the V gene TRBV5-1, with 9 bases lining up with TRBD1. Germline V gene data show CDR1 as SGHRS and CDR2 as YFSETQ. V gave up 3 bases and J gave up 9 bases; unmatched junction bases: 7. The CDR3 sequence is 14 residues long. The CDR3 DNA reads as TGCGCCAGCAGCTCCGGGACAGGGTCGGGTGAGCAGTTCTTC. This sequence encodes CASSSGTGSGEQFF. The full variable domain, completed using reference TRBV5-1 and TRBJ2-1, is KAGVTQTPRYLIKTRGQQVTLSCSPISGHRSVSWYQQTPGQGLQFLFEYFSETQRNKGNFPGRFSGRQFSNSRSEMNVSTLELGDSALYLCASSSGTGSGEQFFGPGTRLTVL.

The table lists this clonotype with a few counts. The chain links TRBV5-5 to TRBJ1-1, with 7 bases that match TRBD1. The CDR3 contains 14 residues. With 3 bases clipped from V and 5 bases from J, the junction kept 7 bases outside the gene matches. Germline loops: CDR1 SGHKS, CDR2 YYEKEE (reference sequence). CDR3 region: CASSYLQGWTEAFF. The CDR3 DNA sequence: TGTGCCAGCAGCTATCTACAGGGGTGGACTGAAGCTTTCTTT. Filled out from reference TRBV5-5 and TRBJ1-1, the complete variable domain reads DAGVTQSPTHLIKTRGQQVTLRCSPISGHKSVSWYQQVLGQGPQFIFQYYEKEERGRGNFPDRFSARQFPNYSSELNVNALLLGDSALYLCASSYLQGWTEAFFGQGTRLTVV.

This clonotype was seen a few times. This chain links TRBV20-1 with TRBJ2-7; D uncertain. Germline assignment: CDR1 DFQATT and CDR2 SNEGSKA (reference sequence). V lost 1 base to trimming and J lost 3 bases, with 16 bases between them. This CDR3 has 15 residues. Written as DNA, the CDR3 is TGCAGTGCTAGAGGGGCCGGCACAACGGTCTACGAGCAGTACTTC. Translation: CSARGAGTTVYEQYF.

This clonotype was picked up one time. The genes are TRBV12-3 or TRBV12-4 and TRBJ1-5; D is perhaps TRBD1 (6 bases). The CDR3 sequence is 14 residues long. V was pared by 7 bases and J by 6 bases, with 16 bases between. In nucleotides, the CDR3 is TGTGCCAGCACTCCCAGGGGTGCTCGTCAGCCCCAGCATTTT. Translation: CASTPRGARQPQHF.